This TCR beta chain was documented in a study of T cells in Graves' hyperthyroidism and ophthalmopathy. Study details: At initial diagnosis, before any treatment had begun, peripheral blood was obtained. Whole-study results and caveats: In the blood, most expanded thyroid clonotypes above 0.001 appeared as well.

There are 15 residues in the CDR3. The germline CDR1 and CDR2 sequences are MGHRA and YSYEKL. The V segment lost 3 bases and the J segment 5 bases; nucleotides outside the gene matches: 8. What was amplified from RNA transcripts were TCR beta CDR3 regions. With the HTBI primer set, the TCR CDR3 went through a first round of RT-PCR. TCRdb analysed the multiplex PCR reads with MiXCR anew, one entry per CDR3 protein. The sample carries 350,000 or so distinct CDR3 sequences, 15% to 20% recorded once. Diagnosis rested on symptoms, serum thyroxine and TRAb, thyroid ultrasound, and orbital computed tomography. As for this clonotype: Its specificity is unknown.

The sequence was collected from a woman aged 50 to 60 with Graves' hyperthyroidism. This chain links TRBV4-1 with TRBJ2-7, with TRBD2 matching 9 bases. The sequencing sample was made of blood. The CDR3 here is CASSHFSGSRNEQYF. The CDR3 DNA follows: TGCGCCAGCAGCCATTTTAGCGGGAGCAGAAACGAGCAGTACTTC.